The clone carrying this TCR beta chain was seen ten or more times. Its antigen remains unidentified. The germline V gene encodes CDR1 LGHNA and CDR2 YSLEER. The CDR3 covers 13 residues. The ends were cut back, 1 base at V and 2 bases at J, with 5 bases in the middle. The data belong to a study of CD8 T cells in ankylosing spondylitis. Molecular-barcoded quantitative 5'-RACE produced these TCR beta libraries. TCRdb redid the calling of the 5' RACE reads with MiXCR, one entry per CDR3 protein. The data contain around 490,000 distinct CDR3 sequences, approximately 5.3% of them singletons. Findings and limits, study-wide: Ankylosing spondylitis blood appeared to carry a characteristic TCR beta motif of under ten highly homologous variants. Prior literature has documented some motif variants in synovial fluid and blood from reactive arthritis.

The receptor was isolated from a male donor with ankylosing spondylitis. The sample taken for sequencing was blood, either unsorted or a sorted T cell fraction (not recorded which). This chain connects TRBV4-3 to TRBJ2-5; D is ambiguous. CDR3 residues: CASSQGRQETQYF. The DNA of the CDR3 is TGCGCCAGCAGCCAAGGCAGACAAGAGACCCAGTACTTC.